The 29 T cell receptor beta chains listed next were all sequenced from one sample in a study of OX40 agonist ivuxolimab in advanced cancers. Measured with immunoSEQ multiplex PCR; TCRdb has only the in-frame clones, and not every one. This repertoire shows tens of thousands of clones, around nine tenths found once; its top ten account for approximately 2%. Sequences were derived from CD4+ or CD8+ T cells sorted from blood, sampled in a trial of the OX40 agonist ivuxolimab. These receptors all come from an adult with an advanced solid tumor such as melanoma, head and neck, liver or kidney cancer.

The chain carries TRBV6-5 and TRBJ2-2, with D possibly TRBD2 on 7 matching bases. Trimming left V 6 bases short and J 5 bases short, with 16 bases between. Germline V gives CDR1 MNHEY, CDR2 SVGAGI. The CDR3 totals 15 residues. In DNA, the CDR3 is TGTGCCAGCAGGACCGCCGGGGGGCGTACCGGGGAGCTGTTTTTT. It yields the protein CASRTAGGRTGELFF.

With respect to this clone: Different DNA sequences within this sample yield the same CDR3. The chain is built from TRBV7-2 and TRBJ2-3, with TRBD2 matching over 10 bases. There are 14 residues in the CDR3. The ends lost 6 bases at V and 3 bases at J; junction bases unmatched: 3. Germline CDR1 SGHTA, CDR2 FQGNSA. The CDR3 spells CASSSGLATDTQYF. The CDR3 bases are TGTGCCAGCAGTTCGGGACTAGCGACAGATACGCAGTATTTT.

CDR3 in amino acids: CAWDNGGETQYF. CDR3 in DNA: TGTGCCTGGGACAATGGGGGAGAGACCCAGTACTTC. The gene calls are TRBV30 and TRBJ2-5; either TRBD1 or TRBD2 may supply D (5 bases each). This CDR3 region has 12 residues. Per the germline V gene, CDR1 is GTSNPN and CDR2 is SVGIG (reference sequence). Trimming cost V 5 bases and J 4 bases, with 11 bases left between them.

CDR3 protein: CASQALAGADTQYF. The CDR3 nucleotides read TGTGCCAGCCAGGCACTAGCGGGGGCAGATACGCAGTATTTT. This chain links TRBV5-6 with TRBJ2-3, with 11 positions matching TRBD2. The V and J ends lost 7 bases and 4 bases, in that order; junction bases with no gene match: 5. This CDR3 comprises 14 residues. In germline, CDR1 is SGHDT, CDR2 YYEEEE.

V and J are TRBV7-2 and TRBJ1-4; possible D gene TRBD1, 6 bases. V lost 2 bases, J lost 5 bases, and 12 bases lay in between. Germline V lookup: CDR1 SGHTA, CDR2 FQGNSA. This CDR3 region has 15 residues. DNA of the CDR3: TGTGCCAGCAGCTTATCCCAGGGGAGAAATGAAAAACTGTTTTTT. Its translation: CASSLSQGRNEKLFF.

The chain uses TRBV6-6 and TRBJ2-3, with D possibly matching TRBD2 (6 bases). V was clipped by 2 bases and J by 6 bases, with 18 bases between them. Germline CDR1 reads MNHNY; CDR2 reads SVGAGI (reference sequence). CDR3 size: 16 residues. This CDR3 is CASSYPGTPPRDTQYF. CDR3 coding DNA: TGTGCCAGCAGTTACCCCGGGACTCCTCCTAGGGATACGCAGTATTTT.

This chain joins TRBV15 and TRBJ1-3; 7 bases are shared with TRBD1. The V segment lost 0 bases and the J segment 0 bases; nucleotides outside the gene matches: 8. The length of the CDR3 is 18 residues. Germline V lookup: CDR1 LNHNV, CDR2 YYDKDF (reference sequence). The CDR3 region is CATSRDKGAWSSGNTIYF. Here the CDR3 DNA reads TGTGCCACCAGCAGAGATAAGGGGGCGTGGAGCTCTGGAAACACCATATATTTT.

The J gene is TRBJ2-5, the V gene TRBV7-9; 14 bases line up with TRBD2. The CDR3 is 16 amino acids. Germline loops: CDR1 SEHNR, CDR2 FQNEAQ (reference sequence). The V segment lost 1 base and the J segment 4 bases; nucleotides outside the gene matches: 2. The CDR3: CASSLGLAGGRETQYF. CDR3 bases: TGTGCCAGCAGCTTAGGACTAGCGGGGGGGCGAGAGACCCAGTACTTC.

The chain uses TRBV12-5 and TRBJ2-6; D is uncertain. The V and J ends lost 4 bases and 2 bases respectively, with 6 bases between them. Germline V CDR1 and CDR2: LGHNT, FRNRAP. The CDR3 sequence is 14 residues long. CDR3: CASGYVAGANVLTF. The CDR3 region has the DNA TGTGCTAGTGGTTACGTTGCTGGGGCCAACGTCCTGACTTTC.

The rearrangement uses TRBV28 and TRBJ2-5, with TRBD1 identical over 8 bases. The CDR3 spans 16 residues. The germline V gene has CDR1 MDHEN and CDR2 SYDVKM. The V and J ends lost 5 bases and 0 bases, in that order; junction bases with no gene match: 8. The CDR3 reads CASSPHRGSYQETQYF. The CDR3 bases are TGTGCCAGCAGTCCCCACAGGGGGTCGTACCAAGAGACCCAGTACTTC.

This chain links TRBV18 with TRBJ1-6; 8 bases match TRBD1. Germline V CDR1 and CDR2: KGHSH, LQKENI. The CDR3 has 16 amino acids. Trimming took 3 bases from V and 7 from J; bases not matched to a gene: 8. CDR3 protein: CASSPRGTGSNSPLHF. The CDR3 nucleotides are TGTGCCAGCTCACCCAGAGGGACAGGCTCAAATTCACCCCTCCACTTT.

This chain uses TRBV15 with TRBJ2-5, with D unclear. The germline V gene has CDR1 LNHNV and CDR2 YYDKDF (reference sequence). The CDR3 sequence is 14 residues long. V was pared by 0 bases and J by 0 bases, with 5 bases between. The chain's CDR3 is CATSRDRNQETQYF. The CDR3 region has the DNA TGTGCCACCAGCAGAGACAGGAACCAAGAGACCCAGTACTTC. Complete variable domain (other parts from reference TRBV15 and TRBJ2-5): DAMVIQNPRYQVTQFGKPVTLSCSQTLNHNVMYWYQQKSSQAPKLLFHYYDKDFNNEADTPDNFQSRRPNTSFCFLDIRSPGLGDTAMYLCATSRDRNQETQYFGPGTRLLVL.

The chain has TRBV27 and TRBJ2-2; maybe TRBD2 (5 bases). This CDR3 comprises 16 residues. CDR1 MNHEY and CDR2 SMNVEV come from the germline V gene (reference sequence). Trimming took off 2 bases at V and 2 bases at J, with 12 bases between the two ends. CDR3 sequence (DNA): TGTGCCAGCAGTTTAGGGGTCGGGATAAACACCGGGGAGCTGTTTTTT. This gives the protein CASSLGVGINTGELFF.

DNA for the CDR3: TGTGCCAGCAGCTTAGGGGAGGGGGAAAAACTGTTTTTT. This encodes CASSLGEGEKLFF. The chain employs TRBV7-2 and TRBJ1-4, with a possible D match to TRBD1 (5 bases). Trimming removed 1 base from V and 8 bases from J, with 8 bases in between. The CDR3 extends over 13 amino acids. CDR1 is SGHTA and CDR2 is FQGNSA in the germline V gene.

The rearrangement uses TRBV7-9 and TRBJ1-2; TRBD1 aligns across 9 bases. The germline CDR1 and CDR2 sequences are SEHNR and FQNEAQ (reference sequence). The CDR3 is made up of 15 amino acids. The junction had 1 base not matched to a gene; V was cut back by 0 bases and J by 2 bases. CDR3: CASSLAGQGNYGYTF. In DNA form, the CDR3 reads TGTGCCAGCAGCTTAGCGGGACAGGGAAACTATGGCTACACCTTC.

The chain recombines TRBV7-8 with TRBJ1-5; D call uncertain. The CDR3 length is 15 residues. Germline values: CDR1 SGHVS, CDR2 FQNEAQ. Trimming took off 4 bases at V and 4 bases at J, with 14 bases between the two ends. CDR3 sequence reads: CASSWRQEANQPQHF. CDR3 in DNA: TGTGCCAGCAGCTGGAGGCAGGAGGCGAATCAGCCCCAGCATTTT.

J is TRBJ2-3 and V is TRBV30; the match to TRBD2 covers 11 bases. The V gene end was trimmed by 5 bases and the J gene end by 6 bases; junction bases not matched to a gene: 4. The CDR3 totals 13 residues. CDR1 GTSNPN and CDR2 SVGIG come from the germline V gene (reference sequence). In DNA form, the CDR3 reads TGTGCCTGGTCTAGCGGGAGGTTGGATACGCAGTATTTT. Encoded protein: CAWSSGRLDTQYF.

The chain combines TRBV30 with TRBJ1-5, with TRBD1 as a possible D gene (5 bases). Per germline, CDR1 GTSNPN and CDR2 SVGIG (reference sequence). Trimming stripped 0 bases from V and 2 bases from J, with 8 bases between. CDR3 length: 14 amino acids. Here the CDR3 DNA reads TGTGCCTGGAGTGTCCTGACAGGCAATCAGCCCCAGCATTTT. Residues: CAWSVLTGNQPQHF.

The chain couples TRBV7-9 to TRBJ2-3, with 8 bases lining up with TRBD1. The CDR3 extends over 17 amino acids. The V gene end was trimmed by 5 bases and the J gene end by 1 base; junction bases not matched to a gene: 11. The V gene's germline CDR1 is SEHNR and CDR2 FQNEAQ (reference sequence). The DNA of the CDR3 is TGTGCCAGCAGCAAATCAGGGGGCGCAGGGGGCACAGATACGCAGTATTTT. Protein: CASSKSGGAGGTDTQYF.

V and J are TRBV2 and TRBJ2-5; D unclear. V lost 6 bases and J lost 5, with 19 bases in between. Per the germline V gene, CDR1 is SNHLY and CDR2 is FYNNEI. CDR3 length: 15 amino acids. The CDR3 spells CASSETDLMAETQYF. The CDR3 nucleotides read TGTGCCAGCAGCGAAACGGACCTGATGGCCGAGACCCAGTACTTC. Using reference TRBV2 and TRBJ2-5 for the parts outside the CDR3, the full variable domain is EPEVTQTPSHQVTQMGQEVILRCVPISNHLYFYWYRQILGQKVEFLVSFYNNEISEKSEIFDDQFSVERPDGSNFTLKIRSTKLEDSAMYFCASSETDLMAETQYFGPGTRLLVL.

J is TRBJ1-1 and V is TRBV14; D gene ambiguous. The germline V gene encodes CDR1 SGHDN and CDR2 FVKESK. The length of the CDR3 is 14 residues. V was trimmed by 4 bases and J by 5 bases, leaving 14 bases between them. CDR3 protein: CASSRTLAGTEAFF. In DNA form, the CDR3 reads TGTGCCAGCAGCCGTACCCTCGCCGGGACTGAAGCTTTCTTT.

This clone has a handful of counts. The V and J genes are TRBV19 and TRBJ2-2, with D possibly matching TRBD1 (5 bases). The V end was cut by 4 bases, the J end by 2 bases, with 11 bases between. CDR1 and CDR2 from the germline V gene are LNHDA and SQIVND (reference sequence). The CDR3 covers 15 residues. The CDR3: CASSTPGLNTGELFF. CDR3 bases: TGTGCCAGTAGTACCCCAGGGTTAAACACCGGGGAGCTGTTTTTT.

The chain has TRBV5-8 and TRBJ1-1; D not resolved. Trimming left V 2 bases short and J 5 bases short, with 16 bases between. The CDR3 loop spans 15 amino acids. Germline CDR1 is SGHTS and CDR2 is YDEGEE. The CDR3 spells CASSFRAALGTEAFF. In nucleotides, the CDR3 is TGTGCCAGCAGCTTCCGAGCGGCTTTAGGGACTGAAGCTTTCTTT.

This clone was seen once. The rearrangement uses TRBV10-3 and TRBJ2-7; perhaps D is TRBD1 or TRBD2 (5 bases each). In germline, CDR1 is ENHRY, CDR2 SYGVKD. V lost 4 bases and J 4 bases, leaving 17 bases between the germline ends. The CDR3 is 15 residues long. CDR3 amino acids: CAISASSEGTYEQYF. For the CDR3, the DNA is TGTGCCATCAGTGCCTCAAGTGAGGGGACGTACGAGCAGTACTTC.

This rearrangement joins TRBV4-1 to TRBJ2-7; D may be TRBD1 (8 bases). The V gene's germline CDR1 is MGHRA and CDR2 YSYEKL. V dropped 3 bases and J dropped 0 bases, with 21 bases sitting between them. This CDR3 region has 18 residues. The CDR3 bases are TGCGCCAGCAGCCACGGAGGAGGATACAGGGGGGGCTCCTACGAGCAGTACTTC. This encodes CASSHGGGYRGGSYEQYF.

The V and J genes are TRBV5-1 and TRBJ2-6; no clear D gene. The V and J ends lost 5 bases and 0 bases respectively, with 3 bases between them. The CDR3 is 13 residues long. The germline gives CDR1 SGHRS, CDR2 YFSETQ. CDR3 bases: TGCGCCAGCAGGGACTCTGGGGCCAACGTCCTGACTTTC. Protein sequence: CASRDSGANVLTF.

The DNA for the CDR3 is TGTGCCAGCAGACGTGGACAGGGGACCGACGAGCAGTACTTC. Its translation is CASRRGQGTDEQYF. V is TRBV6-1 and J is TRBJ2-7, with 9 bases fitting TRBD1. The CDR3 covers 14 residues. CDR1 is MNHNS and CDR2 is SASEGT in the germline V gene. Trimming removed 6 bases from V and 5 bases from J; junction bases left unmatched: 8.

J is TRBJ1-1 and V is TRBV29-1; tentative D call: TRBD1 (5 bases). Germline values: CDR1 SQVTM, CDR2 ANQGSEA. This CDR3 is built from 13 residues. Trimming took 6 bases from V and 2 from J, leaving 13 bases between them. CDR3 in DNA: TGCAGCGTCCGGGGACTGATCAACACTGAAGCTTTCTTT. Translating it yields CSVRGLINTEAFF.

The V call is TRBV29-1, the J call TRBJ1-3, with 7 nucleotides matching TRBD1. The CDR3 loop spans 13 amino acids. V was clipped by 4 bases and J by 1 base; unmatched bases: 1. Germline assignment: CDR1 SQVTM and CDR2 ANQGSEA. The CDR3, as DNA: TGCAGCGTTGGACAGGGTTCTGGAAACACCATATATTTT. Protein: CSVGQGSGNTIYF.